These 13 T cell receptor beta chains share one sample of origin, sequenced in a study of spatial heterogeneity in lung cancer. Whole-study results and caveats: Tumors with more nonsynonymous mutations had more expanded intratumoral alpha and beta TCRs.

Antigens of these TCRs are unknown. The time point denotes: sample taken at primary tumor resection. One entry per CDR3 protein, called by TCRdb with MiXCR from the 5' RACE reads. The table has 9,000 to 13,000 distinct CDR3 sequences, 12% seen once. The sequences come from lung tumor tissue, collected at surgery. The receptors originated from a male donor with early-stage non-small cell lung cancer.

In its sample, this clonotype was seen many times. As an off-target read in a library built for alpha chains, this beta chain has a frequency of little significance. The V and J genes are TRBV27 and TRBJ2-7; D perhaps matches TRBD1 (7 bases). V was clipped by 6 bases and J by 1 base, with 16 bases between them. The germline CDR1 and CDR2 sequences are MNHEY and SMNVEV (reference sequence). This CDR3 comprises 15 residues. The CDR3 bases are TGTGCCAGCAGAGACCCAGGGGGGCGGTCCTACGAGCAGTACTTC. Translated: CASRDPGGRSYEQYF.

This clonotype was recorded many times. Because the library targeted alpha chains, this beta chain is an off-target read whose size means little. V is TRBV27 and J is TRBJ2-3, with D possibly TRBD1 on 6 matching bases. Germline CDR1 MNHEY, CDR2 SMNVEV (reference sequence). V shed 5 bases and J shed 4 bases, with 19 bases lying between them. This CDR3 contains 16 residues. For the CDR3, the DNA is TGTGCCAGCAGTGTAACAGGGTTTGGGGGTCCAGATACGCAGTATTTT. This codes for CASSVTGFGGPDTQYF.

With respect to this clonotype: The junction does not match germline at one end; this may be a read error. This beta chain lies outside the target of a library built for alpha chains; its clone size means little. The rearrangement links TRBV5-1 to TRBJ2-2; D possibly corresponds to TRBD2 (5 bases). CDR3 length: 14 residues. Germline CDR1 is SGHRS and CDR2 is YFSETQ. The CDR3 DNA is TGCGCCAGCAGCCTGATCGCGAACACCGGGGAGCAGTTTTTT. Its protein product is CASSLIANTGEQFF.

This clonotype was seen repeatedly, ten times or more. This beta chain is off target for a library built for alpha chains, so its abundance means little. In nucleotides, the CDR3 is TGTGCCAGCAGTTTAGCGGAGGGCGTACCCTACAATGAGCAGTTCTTC. Residues: CASSLAEGVPYNEQFF. The chain joins TRBV12-3 or TRBV12-4 to TRBJ2-1; possibly TRBD2 for D (6 bases). V was pared by 0 bases and J by 2 bases, with 11 bases between. This CDR3 is 16 amino acids long.

This clonotype is classed as medium-sized. This beta chain turned up in a library designed for alpha chains; as an off-target read, its abundance says little. This rearrangement joins TRBV14 to TRBJ1-2; 7 nucleotides agree with TRBD1. Germline V gene sequence: CDR1 SGHDN, CDR2 FVKESK. This CDR3 is built from 18 residues. With V trimmed by 0 bases and J by 7 bases, 17 bases remained unmatched. The chain's CDR3 is CASSQDPPGGVGEGGYTF. In DNA form, the CDR3 reads TGTGCCAGCAGCCAAGACCCCCCAGGGGGAGTGGGAGAAGGTGGCTACACCTTC. The full variable domain, its missing parts supplied by reference TRBV14 and TRBJ1-2, is EAGVTQFPSHSVIEKGQTVTLRCDPISGHDNLYWYRRVMGKEIKFLLHFVKESKQDESGMPNNRFLAERTGGTYSTLKVQPAELEDSGVYFCASSQDPPGGVGEGGYTFGSGTRLTVV.

Notes on this clonotype: The library was designed around alpha chains, so this beta chain is a stray read whose abundance carries little weight. V usage is TRBV10-3 and J usage is TRBJ1-4; D gene unclear. The germline CDR1 and CDR2 sequences are ENHRY and SYGVKD. The CDR3 spans 13 residues. V lost 6 bases to trimming and J lost 6 bases, with 11 bases between them. The CDR3 nucleotides are TGTGCCATCAGGGCCGTCGGCGATGAAAAACTGTTTTTT. Its translation: CAIRAVGDEKLFF.

This clonotype rates as medium-sized (0.01 to 0.1%). The library was built for alpha chains, so this beta chain is an off-target read and its size means little. The J gene is TRBJ2-2, the V gene TRBV5-1; TRBD2 aligns across 8 bases. Germline V gene sequence: CDR1 SGHRS, CDR2 YFSETQ. CDR3 length: 16 amino acids. Trimming at V came to 3 bases and at J to 0 bases, leaving 4 bases not matched to a gene. CDR3 nucleotides: TGCGCCAGCAGCTCCCTGACTAGCGCGAACACCGGGGAGCTGTTTTTT. This translates into CASSSLTSANTGELFF. Drawing the rest from reference TRBV5-1 and TRBJ2-2, the complete variable domain is KAGVTQTPRYLIKTRGQQVTLSCSPISGHRSVSWYQQTPGQGLQFLFEYFSETQRNKGNFPGRFSGRQFSNSRSEMNVSTLELGDSALYLCASSSLTSANTGELFFGEGSRLTVL.

Sample share makes this clonotype medium-sized. For a library built for alpha chains, this beta chain is a stray read; little rests on its size. The chain is built from TRBV29-1 and TRBJ2-3; maybe TRBD1 (5 bases). The CDR3 runs 12 residues. Germline CDR1 reads SQVTM; CDR2 reads ANQGSEA. Trimming cost V 4 bases and J 6 bases, with 11 bases left between them. In DNA, the CDR3 is TGCAGCGTTGCTAGGGGCCCTGATACGCAGTATTTT. It is translated as CSVARGPDTQYF.

A remark on this clonotype: This beta chain came through as a stray read in a library set up for alpha chains, and its size says little. V is TRBV3-1 and J is TRBJ2-1; 10 positions agree with TRBD2. Germline V gene sequence: CDR1 LGHDT, CDR2 YNNKEL (reference sequence). The CDR3 is 15 residues long. With 4 bases clipped from V and 3 bases from J, the junction kept 3 bases outside the gene matches. CDR3 amino acids: CASSPAGGVYNEQFF. CDR3 bases: TGTGCCAGCAGCCCAGCGGGAGGGGTCTACAATGAGCAGTTCTTC.

This clonotype was seen ten or more times. The library was prepared for alpha chains; this beta chain is a stray read, so its frequency means little. The rearrangement links TRBV19 to TRBJ1-5; a weak D match, TRBD1 (6 bases). The CDR3 contains 19 residues. V lost 4 bases to trimming and J lost 4 bases, with 26 bases between them. Germline V gene sequence: CDR1 LNHDA, CDR2 SQIVND (reference sequence). In DNA, the CDR3 is TGTGCCAGTAGTACGAAATTTCGTTCGGGCAGGGGTGGAAATCAGCCCCAGCATTTT. Its translation is CASSTKFRSGRGGNQPQHF.

This clonotype was observed a single time. The size of this beta chain means little, since it is a stray read in a library made for alpha chains. This chain connects TRBV11-3 to TRBJ2-3; a possible D gene is TRBD1 (6 bases). CDR3 size: 14 residues. V lost 3 bases and J lost 1, with 8 bases in between. The germline gives CDR1 SGHNT, CDR2 YENEEA. DNA of the CDR3: TGTGCCAGCAGCTTCCGGACAGGCACAGATACGCAGTATTTT. Its protein is CASSFRTGTDTQYF.

In its sample, this clonotype was seen many times. This beta chain is a stray read from a library made for alpha chains; its abundance is not meaningful. The chain links TRBV4-2 to TRBJ2-5; 13 nucleotides agree with TRBD2. Germline CDR1 LGHNA, CDR2 YNFKEQ. The CDR3 spans 17 residues. V shed 4 bases and J 0 bases; nucleotides not matched to a gene: 5. CDR3 region: CASSLGTSGTYQETQYF. CDR3 DNA: TGTGCCAGCAGCCTCGGGACTAGCGGGACGTACCAAGAGACCCAGTACTTC.

At least ten counts were recorded for this clonotype. The library was prepared for alpha chains; this beta chain is a stray read, so its frequency means little. J is TRBJ1-5 and V is TRBV5-6; 10 bases are shared with TRBD1. Per germline, CDR1 SGHDT and CDR2 YYEEEE. V lost 0 bases, J lost 4 bases, and 1 base stayed unmatched. The CDR3 extends over 15 amino acids. This chain's CDR3 is CASSLGQGANQPQHF. Written as DNA, the CDR3 is TGTGCCAGCAGCTTGGGACAGGGGGCTAATCAGCCCCAGCATTTT.